This TCR beta chain was identified during a study of blood T cells in healthy people across ages (dated by TCRdb to the mid-2010s). Regarding the complete study: In model experiments, template switching captured about one uniquely barcoded TCR beta cDNA molecule for every two T cells. The study measured age-related changes in TCR beta repertoire diversity using deep sequencing normalized with unique cDNA molecular identifiers. Donors were grouped into four age groups: young (average roughly 17 years), middle-aged (39), aged (approximately 58) and long-lived (around 80). To avoid experimental bias, donors of different ages were distributed randomly across sequencing lanes. For two donors (one aged 18 to 30 and one aged 80 or older), the study analyzed two additional independent replicas of 1 million unique cDNA reads from the same blood draw.

In the case of this clonotype: Its specific antigen is unknown. Base qualities are not at hand, and no much larger clone is one base apart.

Broader findings and caveats from the paper: Estimates of total diversity from one million sequenced T cells were regarded as lower bounds and underestimates. Compared with the aged group, the long-lived group had more naive CD4+ T cells, fewer expanded clones and increased TCR diversity, a pattern suggesting age selection. As age increased, observed TCR beta diversity per million T cells dropped in a roughly linear way, and a significant reduction was already evident by age 40. Since profiling was done on bulk unsorted PBMCs, naive and antigen-experienced compartments could not be conclusively compared. A strong correlation was found between observed TCR beta diversity and the percentage of naive T cells measured by flow cytometry. The CMV infection status of donors was not known, potentially confounding age-related changes in expanded clonotypes.

The donors were some 36 Caucasian individuals from Russia, aged roughly 6 to 100 years, who were systemically healthy. Each donor gave about 11 milliliters of peripheral blood, drawn into EDTA-treated Vacutainer tubes. Ficoll-Paque density-gradient centrifugation was used to isolate PBMCs, with at least 7 million obtained per sample. Trizol reagent was used to extract total RNA from PBMCs, with at least 6 micrograms per sample. Naive CD45RAhigh/CD27high T cell percentages were measured by flow cytometry on a PBMC aliquot from every donor. Receptors were amplified or captured by 5' RACE. Sequenced using an Illumina HiSeq 2500. A second roughly 7 to 11 cycle PCR used a sample-barcoded 5' primer and a J-beta primer mix. Each TCR beta cDNA molecule received a unique molecular identifier from a template-switch 5' adaptor carrying 12 random nucleotides. Each sample yielded at least 3 million CDR3-containing paired-end reads. First-strand cDNA synthesis was performed from all RNA using the Mint cDNA synthesis kit, with priming by a TRBC-specific oligonucleotide. Following uracil-DNA glycosylase treatment, a first 18-cycle PCR with universal primers M1SS and BC2_uni_R was performed on all cDNA. As for how the authors treated the data: For normalization, 1 million high-quality reads were randomly selected from each sample, with every read carrying a distinct molecular identifier. Instead of being binned into consensus sequences, reads with shared molecular identifiers were discarded. MiTCR, with a Q25 quality threshold and the strictest error-elimination algorithm, was used for CDR3 identification, clonotype clustering and error correction. A nonparametric unseen species model using Euler transformation provided a lower-bound estimate of total TCR beta diversity. TCRdb cleaned the public reads at Q25 with fastp, built clones with MiXCR and kept in-frame beta chains. Rows are unified per CDR3 protein, each entry keeping the most common DNA and genes. TCRdb's processing, not the study's, gives the V and J calls here. Within this sample are hundreds of thousands of distinct CDR3 sequences, with around 48% of them counted one time only. The top ten hold 13% of the sample.

The material sequenced was blood. The receptor's source is a young man in good health.

In nucleotide form, the sequence is TGTGCCAGCAGTTCCAATATCGGGGAGACCCAGTTCTTC. This codes for CASSSNIGETQFF. The chain links TRBV6-5 with TRBJ2-1; a tentative D call is TRBD2 (5 bases match). The germline V gene encodes CDR1 MNHEY and CDR2 SVGAGI. The CDR3 has 13 amino acids, counting the end cysteine and phenylalanine. Only CDR3 DNA is held: 39 bases, read in frame from base 1. The germline ends are 17 bases apart after V is trimmed by 4 bases and J by 13 bases.